This entry describes one TCR beta chain. Its specificity is unknown. The data stem from a study of breast tumors, draining lymph nodes, adjacent tissues. In germline, CDR1 is SQVTM, CDR2 ANQGSEA. The CDR3 loop spans 13 amino acids. The study, taken as a whole, reports: Data only fit, rather than demonstrated, lymph node origin of most tumor T cells. Compared with lymph nodes, tumors were less diverse; compared with nontumor tissue, more. Compared with basal-like, luminal-like tumors shared significantly more repertoire with nontumor tissue. Most tumor T cells seemingly derive from lymph node, then expand in tumor.

Breast cancer patients provided tissue from their axillary draining lymph nodes. TCRdb reanalysed the multiplex PCR reads using MiXCR and keeps one entry per CDR3 protein. The sample comprises under 250,000 distinct CDR3 sequences, approximately 30% of which are singletons, and 1.1% to 1.5% rests with the top ten. Material for sequencing was axillary lymph node tissue. The gene calls are TRBV29-1 and TRBJ2-3; D gene ambiguous. The sequence came from a female donor with breast cancer. Some clones in this sample may be carry-over from other donors' samples. As DNA, the CDR3 is TGCAGTGCTACCCCTGGGAGCACAGATACGCAGTATTTT. Protein: CSATPGSTDTQYF.